This TCR beta chain was obtained from a study of blood T cell repertoires in COVID-19. Study information: The United States, Italy and Spain provided the acute and convalescent COVID-19 samples.

In the original processing: Reference gene primer amplification gave nucleated cell count estimates. TCRdb keeps only in-frame clones here, not all; method: immunoSEQ multiplex PCR. That table supplies the V and J calls and clone size; D and trimming were determined from the DNA. The sample includes under 250,000 clones, about 82% of them seen just once. J gave up 8 bases and V 2 bases, and 7 bases lay outside the gene matches. The CDR3 is made up of 14 amino acids. CDR1 is GTSNPN, CDR2 SVGIG, per germline (reference sequence). Sequences were obtained from peripheral blood. The clonotype was recovered from a woman aged 55-75 years with active or convalescent COVID-19. The rearrangement joins TRBV30 to TRBJ1-4, with TRBD1 identical over 8 bases. CDR3 sequence: CAWSSDRGGEKLFF. CDR3 nucleotide sequence: TGTGCCTGGAGTTCAGACAGGGGAGGGGAAAAACTGTTTTTT.